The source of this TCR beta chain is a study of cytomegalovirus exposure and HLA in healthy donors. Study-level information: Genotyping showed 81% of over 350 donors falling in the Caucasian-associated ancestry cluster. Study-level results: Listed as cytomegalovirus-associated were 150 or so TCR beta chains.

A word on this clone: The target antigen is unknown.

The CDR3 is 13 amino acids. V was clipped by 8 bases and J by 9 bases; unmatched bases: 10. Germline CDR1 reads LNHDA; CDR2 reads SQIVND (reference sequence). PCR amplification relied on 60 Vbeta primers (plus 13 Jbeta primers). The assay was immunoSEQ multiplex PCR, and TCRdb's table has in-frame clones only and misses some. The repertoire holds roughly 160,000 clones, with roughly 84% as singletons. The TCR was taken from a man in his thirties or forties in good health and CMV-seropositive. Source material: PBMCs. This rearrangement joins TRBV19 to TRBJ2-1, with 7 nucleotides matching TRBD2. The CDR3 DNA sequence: TGTGCCAGTTGCGGGAGCCTGAGGGGTGAGCAGTTCTTC. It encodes CASCGSLRGEQFF.